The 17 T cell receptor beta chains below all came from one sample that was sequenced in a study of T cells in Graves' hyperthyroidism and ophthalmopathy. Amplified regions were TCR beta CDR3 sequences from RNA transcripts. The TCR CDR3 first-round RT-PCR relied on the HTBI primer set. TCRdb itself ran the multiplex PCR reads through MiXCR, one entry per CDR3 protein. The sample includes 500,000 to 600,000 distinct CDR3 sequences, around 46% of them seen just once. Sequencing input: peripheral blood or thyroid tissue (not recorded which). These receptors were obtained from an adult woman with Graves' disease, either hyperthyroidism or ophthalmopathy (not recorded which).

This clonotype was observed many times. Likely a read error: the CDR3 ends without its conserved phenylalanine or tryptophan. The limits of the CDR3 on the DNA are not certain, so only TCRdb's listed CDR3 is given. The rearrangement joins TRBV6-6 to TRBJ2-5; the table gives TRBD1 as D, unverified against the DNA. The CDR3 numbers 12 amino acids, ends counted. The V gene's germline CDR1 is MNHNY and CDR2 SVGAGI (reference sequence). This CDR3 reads CASSYLGLPPLV.

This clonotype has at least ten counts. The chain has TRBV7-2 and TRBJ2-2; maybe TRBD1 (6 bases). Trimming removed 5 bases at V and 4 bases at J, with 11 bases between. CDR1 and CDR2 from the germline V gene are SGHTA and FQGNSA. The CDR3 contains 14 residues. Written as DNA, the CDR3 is TGTGCCAGCAGCATGGGACAATTCACCGGGGAGCTGTTTTTT. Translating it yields CASSMGQFTGELFF.

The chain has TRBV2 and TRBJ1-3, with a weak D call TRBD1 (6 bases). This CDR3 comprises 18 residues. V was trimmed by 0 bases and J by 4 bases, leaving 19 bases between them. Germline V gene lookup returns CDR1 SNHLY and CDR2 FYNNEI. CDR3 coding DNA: TGTGCCAGCAGTGAAGCGGAGCGCCAGCAGGGGCCAGGAAACACCATATATTTT. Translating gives CASSEAERQQGPGNTIYF.

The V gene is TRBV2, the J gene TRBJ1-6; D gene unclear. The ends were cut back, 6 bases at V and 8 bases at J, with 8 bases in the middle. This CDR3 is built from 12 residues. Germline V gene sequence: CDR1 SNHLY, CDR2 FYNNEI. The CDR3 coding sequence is TGTGCCAGCAGAAAGGTGGATTCACCCCTCCACTTT. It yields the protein CASRKVDSPLHF.

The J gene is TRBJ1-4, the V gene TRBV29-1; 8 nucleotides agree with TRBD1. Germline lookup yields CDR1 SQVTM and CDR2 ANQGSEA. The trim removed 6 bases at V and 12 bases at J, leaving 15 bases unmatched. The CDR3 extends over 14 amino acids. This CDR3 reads CSVATGGGNSELFF. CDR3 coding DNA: TGCAGCGTGGCTACAGGGGGAGGTAATTCTGAACTGTTTTTT.

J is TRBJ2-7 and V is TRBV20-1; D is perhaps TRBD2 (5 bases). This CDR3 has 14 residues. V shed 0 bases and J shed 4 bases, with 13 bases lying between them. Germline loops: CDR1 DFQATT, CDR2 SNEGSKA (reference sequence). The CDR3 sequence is CSARDRRVSYEQYF. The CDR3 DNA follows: TGCAGTGCTAGAGACCGGCGGGTGAGTTACGAGCAGTACTTC.

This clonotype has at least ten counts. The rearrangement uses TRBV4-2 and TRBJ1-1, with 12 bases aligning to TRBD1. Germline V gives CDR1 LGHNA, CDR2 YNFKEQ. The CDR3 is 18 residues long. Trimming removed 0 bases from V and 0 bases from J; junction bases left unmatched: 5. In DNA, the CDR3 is TGTGCCAGCAGCCAAGATAAGGGACAGGGGGCTTTGAACACTGAAGCTTTCTTT. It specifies CASSQDKGQGALNTEAFF.

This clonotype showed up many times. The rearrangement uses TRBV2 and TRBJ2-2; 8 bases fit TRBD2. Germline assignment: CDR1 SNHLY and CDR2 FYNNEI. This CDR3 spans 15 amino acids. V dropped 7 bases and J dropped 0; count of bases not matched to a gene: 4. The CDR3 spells CASITGGPNTGELFF. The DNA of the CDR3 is TGTGCCAGCATTACGGGAGGGCCGAACACCGGGGAGCTGTTTTTT.

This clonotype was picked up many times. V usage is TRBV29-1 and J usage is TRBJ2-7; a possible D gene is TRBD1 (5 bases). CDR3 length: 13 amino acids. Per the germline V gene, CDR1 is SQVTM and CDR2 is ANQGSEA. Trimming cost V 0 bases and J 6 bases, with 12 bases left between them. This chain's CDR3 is CSVEDLQGVEQYF. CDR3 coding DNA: TGCAGCGTTGAAGATCTCCAGGGCGTCGAGCAGTACTTC.

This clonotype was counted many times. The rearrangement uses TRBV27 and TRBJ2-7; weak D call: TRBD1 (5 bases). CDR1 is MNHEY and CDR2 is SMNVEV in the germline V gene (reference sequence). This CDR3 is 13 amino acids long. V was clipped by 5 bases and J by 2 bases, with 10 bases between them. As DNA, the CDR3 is TGTGCCAGCAGTGCCCAGGGTACCTACGAGCAGTACTTC. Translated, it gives CASSAQGTYEQYF.

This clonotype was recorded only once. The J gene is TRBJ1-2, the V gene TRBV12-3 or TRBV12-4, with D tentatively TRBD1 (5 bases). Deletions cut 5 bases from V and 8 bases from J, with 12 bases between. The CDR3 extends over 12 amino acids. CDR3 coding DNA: TGTGCCAGCAGTCCTGCGGGACTAGGCTACACCTTC. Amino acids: CASSPAGLGYTF.

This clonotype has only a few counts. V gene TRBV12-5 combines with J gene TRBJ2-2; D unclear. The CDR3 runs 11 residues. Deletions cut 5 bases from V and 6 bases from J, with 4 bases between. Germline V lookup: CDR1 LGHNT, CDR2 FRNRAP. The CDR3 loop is CASGTAGELFF. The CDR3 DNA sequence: TGTGCTAGTGGTACGGCCGGGGAGCTGTTTTTT.

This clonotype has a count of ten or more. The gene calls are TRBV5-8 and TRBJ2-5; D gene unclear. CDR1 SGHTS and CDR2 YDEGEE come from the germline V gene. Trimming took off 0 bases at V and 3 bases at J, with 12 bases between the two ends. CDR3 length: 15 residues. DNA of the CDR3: TGTGCCAGCAGCTTGGTGGGATTGGAAGAAGAGACCCAGTACTTC. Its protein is CASSLVGLEEETQYF. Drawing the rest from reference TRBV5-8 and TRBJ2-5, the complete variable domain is EAGVTQSPTHLIKTRGQQATLRCSPISGHTSVYWYQQALGLGLQFLLWYDEGEERNRGNFPPRFSGRQFPNYSSELNVNALELEDSALYLCASSLVGLEEETQYFGPGTRLLVL.

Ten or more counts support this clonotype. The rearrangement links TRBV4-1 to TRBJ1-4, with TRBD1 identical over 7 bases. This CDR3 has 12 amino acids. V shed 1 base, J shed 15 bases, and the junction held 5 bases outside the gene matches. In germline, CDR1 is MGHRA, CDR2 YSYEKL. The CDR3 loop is CASSQVAGTVFF. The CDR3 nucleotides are TGCGCCAGCAGCCAAGTCGCAGGGACAGTGTTTTTT.

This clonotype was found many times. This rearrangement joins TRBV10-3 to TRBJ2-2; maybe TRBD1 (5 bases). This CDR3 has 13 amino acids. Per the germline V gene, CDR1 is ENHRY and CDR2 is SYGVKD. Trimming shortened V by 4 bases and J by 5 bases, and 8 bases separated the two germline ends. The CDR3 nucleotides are TGTGCCATCAGTGGGGGCGTAACCGGGGAGCTGTTTTTT. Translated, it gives CAISGGVTGELFF.

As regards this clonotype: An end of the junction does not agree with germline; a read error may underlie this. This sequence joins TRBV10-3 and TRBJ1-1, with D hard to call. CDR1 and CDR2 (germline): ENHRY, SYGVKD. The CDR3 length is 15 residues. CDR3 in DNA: TGTGCCAGCAGTTACCCTGGACCGGGGAACACTGAAGCTTTCTTT. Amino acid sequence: CASSYPGPGNTEAFF.

The CDR3 nucleotides read TGTGCCAGCAGTTACGGGGGGACAGCCACCTACGAGCAGTACTTC. Its protein product is CASSYGGTATYEQYF. The rearrangement uses TRBV6-5 and TRBJ2-7, with D possibly TRBD1 on 7 matching bases. CDR1 MNHEY and CDR2 SVGAGI come from the germline V gene. The CDR3 covers 15 residues. Trimming stripped 2 bases from V and 2 bases from J, with 13 bases between.